This T cell receptor (beta chain) was observed in a study of blood T cells in healthy people across ages. General study findings and limits: Shifts in expanded clonotypes may have been confounded by donor CMV status, which was unknown.

Through a sample-barcoded 5' primer and a J-beta primer mix, a second PCR was run for roughly 7 to 12 cycles. TCRdb passed the 5' RACE reads through MiXCR, listing each CDR3 protein once. The table records some 780,000 distinct CDR3 sequences, approximately 53% of them present only once. The trim removed 11 bases at V and 7 bases at J, leaving 11 bases unmatched. The CDR3 totals 14 residues. Germline lookup yields CDR1 SEHNR and CDR2 FQNEAQ (reference sequence). In the case of this clonotype: Its antigen is not known.

The sequenced sample was blood. The chain recombines TRBV7-9 with TRBJ1-6; 7 bases are a match to TRBD1. This receptor was obtained from a man between 40 and 49 years old in good health. CDR3 loop: CADQPGTVNSPLHF. The CDR3, as DNA: TGTGCCGATCAACCCGGGACAGTCAATTCACCCCTCCACTTT.